A selection of T cell receptor beta chains follows, all from one sample in a study of T-cell memory formation after mild COVID-19. In TCRdb, the 5' RACE reads were re-called with MiXCR into one record per CDR3 protein. There are hundreds of thousands of distinct CDR3 sequences in the sample; 20% to 30% occur only once, and around 12% lies in the top ten. Source material: PBMCs or a T cell subset sorted from them (not recorded which). All receptors derive from an adult woman who had mild COVID-19 (a few samples of this study predate the infection). Cell type and time point are not known. Each CDR3 is given with its conserved first and last residue. D genes are given only for firm matches. The size of a clone is reported for some rows only, either as once, few or many, or as a class for expanded clones.

v_gene	j_gene	d_gene	abundance	CDR3nt	CDR3aa
TRBV20-1	TRBJ2-1	TRBD2	-	TGCAGTGATAGCCGACTAGCAGACTACAATGAGCAGTTCTTC	CSDSRLADYNEQFF
TRBV7-9	TRBJ2-7	-	-	TGTGCCAGCAGCTCCCCTCCGGACAGACGCTACGAGCAGTACTTC	CASSSPPDRRYEQYF
TRBV29-1	TRBJ1-1	TRBD1	-	TGCAGCGTTCGAGGGGGACAGGCAGAAGCTTTCTTT	CSVRGGQAEAFF
TRBV4-2	TRBJ2-5	TRBD2	many	TGTGCCAGCAGCCAAGATCCGGGGACTAGCGGAGAGACCCAGTACTTC	CASSQDPGTSGETQYF
TRBV20-1	TRBJ1-5	-	few	TGCAGTGCTAGTCAAGGGAGGACCGTAGGGCCCCAGCATTTT	CSASQGRTVGPQHF
TRBV20-1	TRBJ2-6	-	-	TGCAGTGCTTATCAGGGTCAGGGGGCCAACGTCCTGACTTTC	CSAYQGQGANVLTF
TRBV20-1	TRBJ2-1	-	-	TGCAGTGCCCCGGACTACAATGAGCAGTTCTTC	CSAPDYNEQFF
TRBV5-1	TRBJ1-2	-	-	TGCGCCAGCAGCGCTTGGTGGAACCAGGGGCTAGCTAACTATGGCTACACCTTC	CASSAWWNQGLANYGYTF
TRBV6-6	TRBJ1-2	-	once	TGTGCCAGCAGTTACGCCCGGGAGAACTATGGCTACACCTTC	CASSYARENYGYTF
TRBV10-3	TRBJ2-7	TRBD2	few	TGTGCCTCCGTGGGCGGGGGACTCTCCTACGAGCAGTACTTC	CASVGGGLSYEQYF
TRBV7-9	TRBJ2-6	-	few	TGTGCCAGCAGCCCCGGACAGACGACGGGAGCTGGGGCCAACGTCCTGACTTTC	CASSPGQTTGAGANVLTF
TRBV6-5	TRBJ2-1	TRBD2	-	TGTGCCAGCAGTTACTATTTAGTAGCTAGCGGGAGCAGTGAGCAGTTCTTC	CASSYYLVASGSSEQFF
TRBV20-1	TRBJ2-3	TRBD1	many	TGCAGTGCTAGAGATACGGACAGGAGCACTAGCACAGATACGCAGTATTTT	CSARDTDRSTSTDTQYF
TRBV20-1	TRBJ2-1	-	-	TGCAGTGCTAGAGATGTCAAGAGCTCCTACAATGAGCAGTTCTTC	CSARDVKSSYNEQFF
TRBV15	TRBJ1-6	-	-	TGTGCCACCAGCAGAGATCCCAAGTCACCCCTCCACTTT	CATSRDPKSPLHF
TRBV24-1	TRBJ2-1	TRBD2	-	TGTGCCACCGACGGACTAGCGGGAGACAATGAGCAGTTCTTC	CATDGLAGDNEQFF
TRBV29-1	TRBJ2-1	-	-	TGCAGCGCGAAGGGGGGTGCGGCCTCCTACAATGAGCAGTTCTTC	CSAKGGAASYNEQFF
TRBV20-1	TRBJ2-7	TRBD2	few	TGCAGTGCCACGACTAGCGGGACTGTTATCTCCTACGAGCAGTACTTC	CSATTSGTVISYEQYF
TRBV7-3	TRBJ2-2	-	-	TGTGCCAGCAGCTTGGGACCACACACCGGGGAGCTGTTTTTT	CASSLGPHTGELFF
TRBV4-1	TRBJ2-7	-	-	TGCGCCAGCAGCCAATTGGTCTCCTACGAGCAGTACTTC	CASSQLVSYEQYF
TRBV2	TRBJ2-7	-	-	TGTGCCAGCAGTGAACGGCGCGAGCAGTACTTC	CASSERREQYF
TRBV10-3	TRBJ2-1	TRBD2	-	TGTGCCATCCGACTAGCGGGAGAAGCTAGCTCCTACAATGAGCAGTTCTTC	CAIRLAGEASSYNEQFF
TRBV12-3/TRBV12-4	TRBJ1-6	TRBD1	few	TGTGCCAGCAGCGAAGGACAGGGGATTAGACCCCTCCACTTT	CASSEGQGIRPLHF
TRBV30	TRBJ2-3	TRBD2	-	TGTGCCTGGAGGGGACTAGCCGTCACAGATACGCAGTATTTT	CAWRGLAVTDTQYF
TRBV2	TRBJ1-6	-	-	TGTGCCAGCAAAGGGCAGGGACCTAATTCACCCCTCCACTTT	CASKGQGPNSPLHF
TRBV4-1	TRBJ2-5	-	few	TGCGCCAGCAGCCAAGGTGCGGTGGGTGGGCAAGAGACCCAGTACTTC	CASSQGAVGGQETQYF
TRBV12-3/TRBV12-4	TRBJ1-2	TRBD1	-	TGTGCCAGCAGTTCCAGCGGGACAGCTCATTATGGCTACACCTTC	CASSSSGTAHYGYTF
TRBV19	TRBJ1-1	-	few	TGTGCCAGTAGTCCGTATCAGGGGAACACTGAAGCTTTCTTT	CASSPYQGNTEAFF
TRBV3-1	TRBJ2-7	-	few	TGTGCCAGCAGCCAAGGCGCAACCTGGGAGCAGTACTTC	CASSQGATWEQYF
TRBV13	TRBJ2-7	TRBD1	few	TGTGCCAGCAGCTACTCAGGAAGGGGGCACCACGAGCAGTACTTC	CASSYSGRGHHEQYF
TRBV7-2	TRBJ2-2	-	many	TGTGCCAGCACTCCGGGGGACTCACTGAACACCGGGGAGCTGTTTTTT	CASTPGDSLNTGELFF
TRBV20-1	TRBJ2-3	-	-	TGCAGTGCTAGCTCACCCCCGCGGGATACGCAGTATTTT	CSASSPPRDTQYF
TRBV5-5	TRBJ2-5	-	-	TGTGCCAGCAGCTTGGCGGTTCGCCAGATACAAGAGACCCAGTACTTC	CASSLAVRQIQETQYF
TRBV20-1	TRBJ2-7	TRBD1	-	TGCAGTGCTAGTGGGGCCCAGGGGGCCTCCTACGAGCAGTACTTC	CSASGAQGASYEQYF
TRBV5-1	TRBJ1-1	-	-	TGCGCCAGCAGCCCCGTGCCTGGACCGACCCTCACTGAAGCTTTCTTT	CASSPVPGPTLTEAFF
TRBV7-8	TRBJ2-3	TRBD2	-	TGTGCCAGCAGCTTGCTTACTAGCGGGGATACGCAGTATTTT	CASSLLTSGDTQYF
TRBV7-3	TRBJ2-7	-	-	TGTGCCAGCAGCCGCGACAGGTACTCCTACGAGCAGTACTTC	CASSRDRYSYEQYF
TRBV7-2	TRBJ2-3	TRBD1	few	TGTGCCAGCAGCAAGGACAGGGGGGATACGCAGTATTTT	CASSKDRGDTQYF
TRBV5-1	TRBJ1-2	-	-	TGCGCCAGCAGCTTGGACAGGCCGAGGGGTGGCTACACCTTC	CASSLDRPRGGYTF
TRBV6-2/TRBV6-3	TRBJ2-1	TRBD2	few	TGTGCCAGCAGTTACGCTAGGCGGGAGGCCCGAAATGAGCAGTTCTTC	CASSYARREARNEQFF
TRBV5-1	TRBJ2-7	-	-	TGCGCCAGCAGCTTGGCGGGGGGCCCCTACCTCGACGAGCAGTACTTC	CASSLAGGPYLDEQYF
TRBV9	TRBJ2-1	-	-	TGTGCCAGCAGCGTAGTCCTGGATAGGGCGGGCGAGCAGTTCTTC	CASSVVLDRAGEQFF
TRBV2	TRBJ2-6	-	many	TGTGCCATCGTGCTGGACTCTGGGGCCAACGTCCTGACTTTC	CAIVLDSGANVLTF
TRBV5-4	TRBJ2-5	-	many	TGTGCCAGCAGGGACGTCTCACGTTCCCAAGAGACCCAGTACTTC	CASRDVSRSQETQYF
TRBV6-2/TRBV6-3	TRBJ2-3	-	few	TGTGCCAGCAGTTACACCGGTTGGGATACGCAGTATTTT	CASSYTGWDTQYF